This TCR beta chain is from a study of blood T cells in healthy people across ages. The study, taken as a whole, reports: Age showed a roughly linear inverse relationship with TCR beta diversity per million T cells. Bulk PBMC profiling left naive and antigen-experienced comparisons inconclusive. Investigators viewed diversity estimates from one million T cells as underestimates, the study reported.

Primers used in a second PCR of about 6 to 11 cycles were a sample-barcoded 5' primer and a J-beta primer mix. TCRdb analysed the 5' RACE reads with MiXCR anew, one entry per CDR3 protein. The sample has about 1.1 million distinct CDR3 sequences, 35% to 40% seen once. V was cut by 3 bases and J by 7 bases, with 6 bases left in between. Germline V gene lookup returns CDR1 DFQATT and CDR2 SNEGSKA (reference sequence). This CDR3 contains 11 residues. With respect to this clonotype: Its antigen is unknown.

This clonotype was sampled from a man aged 18 to 29 in good health. The specimen was blood. The chain links TRBV20-1 to TRBJ1-4; the D is unclear. CDR3 bases: TGCAGTGCTAGTCGCCGTGAAAAACTGTTTTTT. Amino acid sequence: CSASRREKLFF.